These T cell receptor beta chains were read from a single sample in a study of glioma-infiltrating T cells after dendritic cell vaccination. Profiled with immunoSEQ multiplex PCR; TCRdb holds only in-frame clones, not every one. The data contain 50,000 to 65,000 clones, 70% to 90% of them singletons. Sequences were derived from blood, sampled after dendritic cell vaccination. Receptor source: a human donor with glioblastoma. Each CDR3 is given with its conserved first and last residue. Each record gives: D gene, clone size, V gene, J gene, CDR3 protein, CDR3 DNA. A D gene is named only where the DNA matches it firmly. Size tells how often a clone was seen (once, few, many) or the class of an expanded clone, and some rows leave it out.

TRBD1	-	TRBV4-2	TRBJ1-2	CASSHWDRGDSNYGYTF	TGTGCCAGCAGCCATTGGGACAGGGGCGATTCTAACTATGGCTACACCTTC
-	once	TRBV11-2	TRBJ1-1	CASSLGGGNTEAFF	TGTGCCAGCAGCTTAGGTGGAGGGAACACTGAAGCTTTCTTT
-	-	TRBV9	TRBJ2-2	CASSVAAGELFF	TGTGCCAGCAGCGTAGCGGCCGGGGAGCTGTTTTTT
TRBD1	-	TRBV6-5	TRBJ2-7	CASRLKRDSSWQYF	TGTGCCAGCAGACTGAAAAGGGACAGCTCATGGCAGTACTTC
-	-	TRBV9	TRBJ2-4	CASSVGAAKNIQYF	TGTGCCAGCAGCGTAGGGGCAGCTAAAAACATTCAGTACTTC
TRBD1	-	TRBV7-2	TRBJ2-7	CASSLAPGQGAHEQYF	TGTGCCAGCAGCTTAGCTCCGGGACAGGGGGCCCACGAGCAGTACTTC
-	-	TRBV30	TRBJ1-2	CAWSEGHGYTF	TGTGCCTGGAGCGAGGGCCATGGCTACACCTTC
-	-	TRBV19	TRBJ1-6	CASSETGSSYNSPLHF	TGTGCCAGTAGCGAAACAGGGAGCTCCTATAATTCACCCCTCCACTTT
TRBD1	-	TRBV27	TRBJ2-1	CASSSRQGFNREQFF	TGTGCCAGCAGTTCTAGACAGGGTTTTAACAGGGAGCAGTTCTTC
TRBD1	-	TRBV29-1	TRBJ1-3	CSVRTGSSGNTIYF	TGCAGCGTAAGGACAGGCAGCTCTGGAAACACCATATATTTT
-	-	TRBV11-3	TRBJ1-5	CASSLEYNQPQHF	TGTGCCAGCAGCTTAGAGTACAATCAGCCCCAGCATTTT
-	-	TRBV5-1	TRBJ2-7	CASSWDTSYEQYF	TGCGCCAGCAGCTGGGATACTAGTTACGAGCAGTACTTC
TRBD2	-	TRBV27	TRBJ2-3	CASSLSQFGGVIRPDTQYF	TGTGCCAGCAGTTTATCGCAGTTTGGGGGGGTGATTAGGCCAGATACGCAGTATTTT
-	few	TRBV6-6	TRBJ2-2	CATYSGELFF	TGTGCCACCTACTCCGGGGAGCTGTTTTTT
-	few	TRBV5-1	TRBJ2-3	CASSVSGTGGVMDTQYF	TGCGCCAGCAGCGTTTCCGGGACTGGAGGCGTTATGGATACGCAGTATTTT
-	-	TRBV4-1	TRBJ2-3	CASSQEERDTDTQYF	TGCGCCAGCAGCCAAGAAGAGAGGGACACAGATACGCAGTATTTT
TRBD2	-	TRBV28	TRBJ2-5	CASSPSGGQETQYF	TGTGCCAGCAGCCCATCGGGGGGGCAAGAGACCCAGTACTTC
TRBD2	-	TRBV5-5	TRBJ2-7	CASSLSGTSSYEQYF	TGTGCCAGCAGCTTGTCTGGGACTAGCTCCTACGAGCAGTACTTC
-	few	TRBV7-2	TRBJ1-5	CASSLIAGGNQPQHF	TGTGCCAGCAGCTTAATAGCAGGGGGCAATCAGCCCCAGCATTTT
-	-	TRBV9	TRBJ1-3	CASSVDNSGNTIYF	TGTGCCAGCAGCGTAGACAACTCTGGAAACACCATATATTTT
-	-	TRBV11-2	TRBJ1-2	CASSVGTGFYGYTF	TGTGCCAGCAGCGTAGGGACTGGCTTCTATGGCTACACCTTC
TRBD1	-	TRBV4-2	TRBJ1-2	CASSHDRDRGQGYTF	TGTGCCAGCAGCCACGACCGGGACAGGGGGCAAGGCTACACCTTC
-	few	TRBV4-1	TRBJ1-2	CASSQDAQNYGYTF	TGCGCCAGCAGCCAAGACGCCCAGAACTATGGCTACACCTTC
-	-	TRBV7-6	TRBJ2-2	CASSLESRGNTGELFF	TGTGCCAGCAGCTTAGAGTCTAGGGGGAACACCGGGGAGCTGTTTTTT
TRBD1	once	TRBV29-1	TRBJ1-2	CSVCPGTGPGYTF	TGCAGCGTCTGTCCCGGGACAGGCCCCGGCTACACCTTC
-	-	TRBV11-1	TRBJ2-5	CASSTRQAIQETQYF	TGTGCCAGCAGCACGAGACAGGCAATACAAGAGACCCAGTACTTC
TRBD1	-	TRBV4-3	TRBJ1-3	CASSQFGTGLGNTIYF	TGCGCCAGCAGCCAATTCGGGACAGGGCTAGGAAACACCATATATTTT
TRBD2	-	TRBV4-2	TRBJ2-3	CASSHGSGGGSDTQYF	TGTGCCAGCAGCCACGGCAGCGGGGGGGGCTCAGATACGCAGTATTTT
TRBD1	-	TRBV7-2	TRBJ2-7	CASSLEGPGGQGAYEQYF	TGTGCCAGCAGCTTAGAGGGGCCGGGGGGACAGGGTGCCTACGAGCAGTACTTC
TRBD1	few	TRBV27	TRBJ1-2	CASSLFRGHYGYTF	TGTGCCAGCAGTTTATTCAGGGGGCATTATGGCTACACCTTC
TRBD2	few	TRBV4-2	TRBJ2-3	CASRRGASDTDTQYF	TGTGCCAGCAGGCGGGGGGCGTCAGACACAGATACGCAGTATTTT
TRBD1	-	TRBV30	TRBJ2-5	CAWGAGGGETQYF	TGTGCCTGGGGGGCAGGGGGCGGTGAGACCCAGTACTTC
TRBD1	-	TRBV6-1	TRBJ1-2	CASSHRTGYGYTF	TGTGCCAGCAGTCACAGGACAGGCTATGGCTACACCTTC
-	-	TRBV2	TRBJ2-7	CASSVLTGLYEQYF	TGTGCCAGCAGTGTATTAACAGGGCTCTACGAGCAGTACTTC
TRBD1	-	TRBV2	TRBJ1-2	CASKTGGGYGYTF	TGTGCCAGCAAGACAGGGGGTGGGTATGGCTACACCTTC
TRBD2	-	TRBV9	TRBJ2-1	CASSVVGLAGSSSYNEQFF	TGTGCCAGCAGCGTAGTGGGACTAGCGGGGTCGAGCTCCTACAATGAGCAGTTCTTC
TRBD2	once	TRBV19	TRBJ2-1	CASSISLASGELNEQFF	TGTGCCAGTAGTATATCCTTGGCTAGCGGGGAACTCAATGAGCAGTTCTTC
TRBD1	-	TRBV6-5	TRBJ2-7	CASSYLPDRGLEQYF	TGTGCCAGCAGTTACCTCCCGGACAGGGGTCTCGAGCAGTACTTC
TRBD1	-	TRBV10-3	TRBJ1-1	CAISAQGAQNTEAFF	TGTGCCATCAGTGCGCAGGGGGCCCAGAACACTGAAGCTTTCTTT
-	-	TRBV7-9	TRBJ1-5	CASSLAGTQPQHF	TGTGCCAGCAGCTTAGCGGGGACACAGCCCCAGCATTTT
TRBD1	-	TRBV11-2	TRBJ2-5	CASSPGQGKETQYF	TGTGCCAGCAGCCCGGGACAGGGTAAAGAGACCCAGTACTTC
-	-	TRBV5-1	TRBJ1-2	CASSSDIGGYTF	TGCGCCAGCAGCTCGGACATCGGAGGCTACACCTTC
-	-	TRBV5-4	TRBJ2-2	CASSPLTANTGELFF	TGTGCCAGCAGCCCTCTCACGGCGAACACCGGGGAGCTGTTTTTT
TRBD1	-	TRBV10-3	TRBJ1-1	CAISESQGTSEAFF	TGTGCCATCAGTGAGTCACAGGGGACGTCTGAAGCTTTCTTT
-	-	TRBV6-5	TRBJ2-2	CASSLAGVGIELFF	TGTGCCAGCAGTTTGGCGGGTGTCGGGATTGAGCTGTTTTTT